This entry features one T cell receptor (beta chain) sequence. Its antigen is still unknown. This entry is derived from a study of blood T cells in healthy people across ages. The germline V and J ends were trimmed by 1 base and 2 bases, with 14 bases remaining between them. Germline assignment: CDR1 SNHLY and CDR2 FYNNEI. There are 16 residues in the CDR3. Then a second PCR, running about 6 to 12 cycles, was carried out with a sample-barcoded 5' primer and a J-beta primer mix. Every cDNA molecule bore a tag from a template-switch adaptor containing 12 random nucleotides. TCRdb called the 5' RACE reads again in MiXCR, with one record for every CDR3 protein. The sample contains 1.5 million to 2 million distinct CDR3 sequences, about 50% of which appear only once. Study observations and caveats: PBMCs were not sorted, which prevented a conclusive comparison of naive versus antigen-experienced cells.

The V call is TRBV2, the J call TRBJ1-2; TRBD1 is a possible D gene (6 bases). Sequencing was done on a sample of blood. The source of this sequence is a woman aged 40 to 50 in good health. As DNA, the CDR3 is TGTGCCAGCAGTGAAGTGCGGGGGCGCAGGAACTATGGCTACACCTTC. Amino acid sequence: CASSEVRGRRNYGYTF.